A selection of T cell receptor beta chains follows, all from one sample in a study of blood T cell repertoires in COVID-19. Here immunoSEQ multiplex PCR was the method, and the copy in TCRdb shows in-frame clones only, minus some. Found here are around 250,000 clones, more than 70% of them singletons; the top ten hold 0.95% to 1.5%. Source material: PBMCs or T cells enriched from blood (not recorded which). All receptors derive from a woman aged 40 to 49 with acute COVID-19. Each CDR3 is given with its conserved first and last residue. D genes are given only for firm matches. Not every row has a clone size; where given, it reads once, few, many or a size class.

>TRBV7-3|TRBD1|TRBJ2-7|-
CASSQQGAGGEQYF
TGTGCCAGCAGCCAACAGGGAGCAGGGGGCGAGCAGTACTTC
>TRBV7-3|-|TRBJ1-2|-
CASSLGGSNYGYTF
TGTGCCAGCAGCTTAGGCGGATCTAACTATGGCTACACCTTC
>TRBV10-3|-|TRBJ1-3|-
CAISEVEGNTIYF
TGTGCCATCAGTGAGGTGGAGGGAAACACCATATATTTT
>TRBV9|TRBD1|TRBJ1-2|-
CASSRRGQANYGYTF
TGTGCCAGCAGCCGAAGGGGACAGGCGAACTATGGCTACACCTTC
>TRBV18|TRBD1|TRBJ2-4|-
CASSPQGASKNIQYF
TGTGCCAGCTCACCGCAGGGGGCGAGCAAAAACATTCAGTACTTC
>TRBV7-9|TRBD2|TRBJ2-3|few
CASSLAGETSGITDTQYF
TGTGCCAGCAGCTTAGCGGGGGAGACTAGCGGGATCACAGATACGCAGTATTTT
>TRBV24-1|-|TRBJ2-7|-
CATSDSPTYEQYF
TGTGCCACCAGTGATTCCCCAACCTACGAGCAGTACTTC
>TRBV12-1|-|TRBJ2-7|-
CASSLGQTHEQYF
TGTGCCAGCAGCTTGGGACAGACCCACGAGCAGTACTTC
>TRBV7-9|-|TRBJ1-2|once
CASSRTGTGYTF
TGTGCCAGCAGCCGTACAGGGACTGGCTACACCTTC
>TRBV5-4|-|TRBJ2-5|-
CASSLLLSGQETQYF
TGTGCCAGCAGCTTGTTGCTCTCAGGGCAAGAGACCCAGTACTTC
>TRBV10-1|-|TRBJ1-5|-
CASSEIQDQPQHF
TGCGCCAGCAGTGAGATACAAGATCAGCCCCAGCATTTT
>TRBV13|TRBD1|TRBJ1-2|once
CASSLGGGGGYSGYTF
TGTGCCAGCAGCTTAGGAGGAGGGGGCGGGTATAGTGGCTACACCTTC
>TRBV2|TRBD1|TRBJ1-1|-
CASKSTGRSGTEAFF
TGTGCCAGCAAATCGACAGGGCGTAGTGGGACTGAAGCTTTCTTT
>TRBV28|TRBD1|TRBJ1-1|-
CASSFVSGQGDINTEAFF
TGTGCCAGCAGTTTCGTGTCGGGACAGGGGGATATAAACACTGAAGCTTTCTTT
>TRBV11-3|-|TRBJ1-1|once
CASSLEDGGLNTEAFF
TGTGCCAGCAGCTTAGAGGACGGGGGTCTGAACACTGAAGCTTTCTTT
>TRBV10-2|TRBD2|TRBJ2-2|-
CASSLAGVWAGELFF
TGCGCCAGCAGTCTAGCGGGAGTCTGGGCCGGGGAGCTGTTTTTT
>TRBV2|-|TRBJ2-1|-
CASRYGNEQFF
TGTGCCAGCAGGTACGGTAATGAGCAGTTCTTC
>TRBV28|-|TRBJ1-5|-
CASRGGGWQPQHF
TGTGCCAGTAGAGGGGGGGGATGGCAGCCCCAGCATTTT
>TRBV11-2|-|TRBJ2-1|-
CASSTYLGSGLGEQFF
TGTGCCAGCAGCACCTACCTAGGATCGGGTTTAGGTGAGCAGTTCTTC
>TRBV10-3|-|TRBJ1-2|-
CAISDQGEGYTF
TGTGCCATCAGTGATCAGGGCGAAGGCTACACCTTC
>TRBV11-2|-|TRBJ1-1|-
CASSPTGSRGTEAFF
TGTGCCAGCAGTCCTACAGGGTCAAGAGGCACTGAAGCTTTCTTT
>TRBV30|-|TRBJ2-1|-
CAWSRVSSYNEQFF
TGTGCCTGGAGTCGGGTGAGCTCCTACAATGAGCAGTTCTTC
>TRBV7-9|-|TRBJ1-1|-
CASSPRTGGGLTEAFF
TGTGCCAGCAGCCCCCGGACTGGGGGGGGGCTGACTGAAGCTTTCTTT
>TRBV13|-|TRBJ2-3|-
CASRGADTQYF
TGTGCCAGCCGGGGGGCGGATACGCAGTATTTT
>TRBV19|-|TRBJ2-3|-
CASSPLTITDTQYF
TGTGCCAGTAGTCCCCTAACTATTACAGATACGCAGTATTTT
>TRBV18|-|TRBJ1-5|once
CASSPNAGTRGQPQHF
TGTGCCAGCTCACCGAACGCCGGGACACGAGGGCAGCCCCAGCATTTT
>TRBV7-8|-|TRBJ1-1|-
CASSLEFGPEAFF
TGTGCCAGCAGCTTAGAATTTGGCCCTGAAGCTTTCTTT
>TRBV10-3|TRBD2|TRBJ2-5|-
CAISGREGLETQYF
TGTGCCATCAGTGGGCGGGAGGGCTTGGAGACCCAGTACTTC
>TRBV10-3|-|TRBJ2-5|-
CAIRGQGAQETQYF
TGTGCCATCAGGGGGCAGGGTGCCCAAGAGACCCAGTACTTC
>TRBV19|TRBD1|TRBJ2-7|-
CASSMGQGNEQYF
TGTGCCAGTAGTATGGGACAGGGGAACGAGCAGTACTTC
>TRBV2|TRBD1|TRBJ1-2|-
CASSESVRQGDYGYTF
TGTGCCAGCAGTGAATCGGTTCGACAGGGAGACTATGGCTACACCTTC
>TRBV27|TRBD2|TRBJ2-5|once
CASSITRGEGETQYF
TGTGCCAGCAGCATTACCCGGGGGGAGGGAGAGACCCAGTACTTC
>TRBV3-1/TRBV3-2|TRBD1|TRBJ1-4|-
CASSQSGQWINEKLFF
TGTGCCAGCAGCCAGTCGGGACAGTGGATTAATGAAAAACTGTTTTTT
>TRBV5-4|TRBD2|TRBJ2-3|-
CASSLALAGVSDTQYF
TGTGCCAGCAGCTTGGCCCTAGCGGGAGTCTCAGATACGCAGTATTTT
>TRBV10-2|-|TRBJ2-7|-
CASRRSYEQYF
TGCGCCAGCCGCAGGTCCTACGAGCAGTACTTC
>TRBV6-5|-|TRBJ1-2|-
CASSYRGFEGGYTF
TGTGCCAGCAGTTACCGGGGTTTTGAGGGCGGCTACACCTTC
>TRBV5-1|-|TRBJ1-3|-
CASSPGTVGNTIYF
TGCGCCAGCAGCCCCGGGACTGTGGGAAACACCATATATTTT
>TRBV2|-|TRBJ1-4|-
CASSEQGTTLAGGKLFF
TGTGCCAGCAGTGAACAGGGGACAACCCTAGCGGGAGGAAAACTGTTTTTT
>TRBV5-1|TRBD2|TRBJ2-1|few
CASSFFREGLTVWFF
TGCGCCAGCAGCTTCTTTCGGGAGGGCCTCACGGTCTGGTTCTTC
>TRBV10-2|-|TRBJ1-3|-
CASWGGGRTSGNTIYF
TGCGCCAGCTGGGGAGGGGGGCGCACCTCTGGAAACACCATATATTTT
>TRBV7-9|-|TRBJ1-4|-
CASSSLFRGPNEKLFF
TGTGCCAGCAGCTCGCTTTTCAGGGGCCCGAATGAAAAACTGTTTTTT
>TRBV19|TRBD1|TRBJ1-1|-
CASTSGQGSVGAFF
TGTGCCAGTACCTCGGGACAGGGAAGCGTCGGAGCTTTCTTT
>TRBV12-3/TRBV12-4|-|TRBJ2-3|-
CASLRKDTQYF
TGTGCCAGCCTACGAAAAGATACGCAGTATTTT
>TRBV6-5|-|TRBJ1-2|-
CASSYFSTNYGYTF
TGTGCCAGCAGTTACTTTAGTACTAACTATGGCTACACCTTC
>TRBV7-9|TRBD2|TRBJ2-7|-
CASSLGGGSGGYEQYF
TGTGCCAGCAGCTTAGGAGGTGGTAGCGGGGGCTACGAGCAGTACTTC